This TCR beta chain emerged from a study of T cells after yellow fever vaccination. This clonotype showed up many times. CDR1 is SGHTA, CDR2 FQGTGA, per germline. The CDR3 contains 15 residues. J was trimmed by 4 bases and V by 2 bases; bases with no gene match: 4. Findings and caveats of the study: The bulk population could contribute abundant contaminating clonotypes to FACS-sorted repertoires. Among primary-vaccination clones, most reappeared after the booster, at 95% to 96% for CD4 and more than 85% for CD8.

TCRdb re-called the 5' RACE reads through MiXCR, storing one row per CDR3 protein. Of around 47,000 distinct CDR3 sequences in the sample, 6.8% were seen once. This chain uses TRBV7-3 with TRBJ2-1; 8 positions agree with TRBD2. The sample here was CD8+ T cells not binding an NS4B(214-222) dextramer, sorted from PBMCs, taken 45 days after the yellow fever booster vaccination. The clonotype comes from a man aged 25 to 45 who received the YFV17D yellow fever vaccine. Here the CDR3 DNA reads TGTGCCAGCAGCTTAGGTAGCGGGGATTACAATGAGCAGTTCTTC. It codes for CASSLGSGDYNEQFF.